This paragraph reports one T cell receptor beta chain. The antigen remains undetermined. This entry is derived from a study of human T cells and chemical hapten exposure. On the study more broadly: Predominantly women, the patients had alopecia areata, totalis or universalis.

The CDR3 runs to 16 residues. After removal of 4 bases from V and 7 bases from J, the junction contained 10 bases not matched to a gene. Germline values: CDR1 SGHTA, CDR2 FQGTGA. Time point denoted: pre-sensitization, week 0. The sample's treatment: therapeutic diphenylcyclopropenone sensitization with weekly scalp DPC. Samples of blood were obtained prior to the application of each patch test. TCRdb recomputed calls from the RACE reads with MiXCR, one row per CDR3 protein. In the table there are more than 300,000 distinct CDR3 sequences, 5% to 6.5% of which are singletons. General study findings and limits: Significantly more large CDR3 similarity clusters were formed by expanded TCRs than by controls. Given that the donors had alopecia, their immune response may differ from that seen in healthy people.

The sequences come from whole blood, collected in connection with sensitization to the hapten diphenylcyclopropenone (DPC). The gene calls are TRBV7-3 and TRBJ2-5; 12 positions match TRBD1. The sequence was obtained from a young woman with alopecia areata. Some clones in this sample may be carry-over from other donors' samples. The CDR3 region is CASSSGTGGRSGTQYF. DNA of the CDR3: TGTGCCAGCAGCTCCGGGACAGGGGGCCGGTCGGGGACCCAGTACTTC.